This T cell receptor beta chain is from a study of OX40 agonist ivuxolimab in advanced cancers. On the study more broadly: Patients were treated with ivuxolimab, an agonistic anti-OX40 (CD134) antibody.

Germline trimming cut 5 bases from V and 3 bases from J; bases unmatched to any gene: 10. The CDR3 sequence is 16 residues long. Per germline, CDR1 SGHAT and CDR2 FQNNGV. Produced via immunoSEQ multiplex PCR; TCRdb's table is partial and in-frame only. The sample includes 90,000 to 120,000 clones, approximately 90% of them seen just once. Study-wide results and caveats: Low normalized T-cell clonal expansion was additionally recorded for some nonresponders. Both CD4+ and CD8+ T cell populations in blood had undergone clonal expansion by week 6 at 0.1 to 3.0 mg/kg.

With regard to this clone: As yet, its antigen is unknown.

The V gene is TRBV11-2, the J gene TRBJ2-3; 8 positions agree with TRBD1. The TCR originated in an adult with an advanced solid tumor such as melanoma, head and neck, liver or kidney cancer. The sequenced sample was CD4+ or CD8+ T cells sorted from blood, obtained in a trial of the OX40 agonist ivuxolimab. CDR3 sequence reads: CASSIGAGGGTDTQYF. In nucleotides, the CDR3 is TGTGCCAGCAGCATAGGGGCAGGGGGCGGAACAGATACGCAGTATTTT.